This T cell receptor beta chain was sequenced during a study of Ad26.COV2.S vaccination and SARS-CoV-2 variants (dated by TCRdb to the early 2020s). The study in broad terms: Donors in the vaccine arm were drawn from COV1001, a multicentre, randomized, double-blind, placebo-controlled phase I-IIa trial testing Ad26.COV2.S in healthy adults. Ad26.COV2.S was given intramuscularly at 5x10^10 or 1x10^11 viral particles, as a single shot or as two shots 56 days apart. TCRbeta repertoire sequencing served as the tool for gauging how specific and how broad the SARS-CoV-2-reactive T cell receptors were following Ad26.COV2.S vaccination. The TCR-sequenced set comprised about 32 samples: about 19 Ad26.COV2.S vaccine recipients, 5 placebo recipients and 8 SARS-CoV-2 convalescent individuals. Participants in the trial were split at random into five groups of five each, receiving low-dose or high-dose Ad26.COV2.S once or twice, or else placebo on both occasions. Blinding of investigators to trial group allocation was maintained during experiments and outcome assessment. Study-level results and caveats: Vaccine and placebo recipients had similar non-spike TCR breadth, a finding consistent with the vaccine containing only spike. Substantial breadth of spike-specific CD8+ and CD4+ T cell responses was reported after vaccination. Ad26.COV2.S recipients had higher spike-specific TCR breadth than placebo recipients (P = 0.0014). The authors noted that the TCR breadth and depth analyses may have underestimated total T cell responses. The study was not powered to compare responses between vaccine doses or regimens.

The immunoSEQ Assay was used to sequence TCRbeta CDR3 regions. After extraction, genomic DNA underwent amplification by bias-controlled multiplex PCR, followed by high-throughput sequencing. The paper's data handling went like this. Collapsing and filtering of sequences were performed to quantify the absolute abundance of each unique TCRbeta CDR3 region. T cell fraction was estimated by normalizing TCRbeta template counts to usable DNA, which was measured by amplifying reference genes present in all nucleated cells. Repertoire TCRs were annotated as SARS-CoV-2-specific when V gene, CDR3 amino acid sequence and J gene were exactly matched to a known reactive TCR set. The reference SARS-CoV-2 TCR set came from MIRA and was filtered for enrichment in COVID-19-positive ImmuneCODE repertoires, removing public or cross-reactive TCRs. Using the MIRA antigens, annotated TCRs were further analysed by specific ORF or by position within an ORF. Breadth was defined as the number of annotated unique rearrangements divided by the total number of unique productive rearrangements, and depth was defined as the summed frequency of the annotated unique rearrangements. Group comparisons of TCR breadth used two-sided Wilcoxon rank-sum tests. TCRdb mirrors the immuneACCESS table, restricted to in-frame sequences. Some clones are absent from its copies; in checked studies, under half trace to an unresolved V gene, and the reason for the others is unknown. V and J calls and clone size are those listed in that table; D and trimming were worked out from the DNA. The sample table records more than 400,000 clones; about 90% of these occur just once. The ten largest clonotypes hold around 4.5% of the sample.

Trimming takes 6 bases from V and 1 base from J, and the germline ends sit 11 bases apart. The cysteine opens and the phenylalanine closes a CDR3 of 14 amino acids. Only the CDR3 DNA stays, 42 bases, in frame from base 1. CDR1 SNHLY and CDR2 FYNNEI are derived from the germline V gene. With regard to this clone: Its antigen is unknown. No base quality information exists; no much larger clone differs at one position.

The treatment or condition label, as the study defines it: 15 to 20 received Ad26.COV2.S at low or high dose, single or two shots; roughly five received placebo; per-sample allocation not given. For vaccine and placebo recipients, repertoires were sequenced using samples collected on day 63 after the first injection. Between 29 July and 7 August 2020, Cohort 1b enrolled approximately 26 adults aged 18-55 years at one site in Boston, USA. Ad26.COV2.S consisted of a replication-incompetent adenovirus type 26 vector by which a prefusion-stabilized SARS-CoV-2 spike protein from the original Wuhan strain was expressed.

This sample comprised peripheral blood, obtained in a trial of Ad26.COV2.S vaccine versus placebo. The receptor chain draws on TRBV2 and TRBJ2-3; a tentative D call is TRBD2 (5 bases match). This sequence originates from a person aged 18-65 years who received the Ad26.COV2.S COVID-19 vaccine or a placebo. The DNA sequence follows: TGTGCCAGCAGGATGCCCGGGGGCACAGATACGCAGTATTTT. Translated, this is CASRMPGGTDTQYF. Extended through the reference TRBV2 and TRBJ2-3 proteins, this CDR3 yields the full variable domain: EPEVTQTPSHQVTQMGQEVILRCVPISNHLYFYWYRQILGQKVEFLVSFYNNEISEKSEIFDDQFSVERPDGSNFTLKIRSTKLEDSAMYFCASRMPGGTDTQYFGPGTRLTVL.